The rows below give T cell receptor beta chains drawn from one sample of a study of blood T cell repertoires in COVID-19. Sequencing was performed with immunoSEQ multiplex PCR; in TCRdb, only in-frame clones are kept and a portion is missing. The profile shows 250,000 to 350,000 clones, 80% to 90% of them singletons. Material for sequencing was PBMCs or T cells enriched from blood (not recorded which). The source is a woman aged 25-40 years who had recovered from COVID-19. CDR3s include the opening cysteine and the closing phenylalanine or tryptophan. The D gene is left open where the match is weak. For some rows the clone size is stated as once, few or many, or as a class when expanded; others skip it.

CASSLPGTGRTIYF TGTGCCAGCAGCTTACCCGGGACAGGTCGCACCATATATTTT TRBD1 once TRBJ1-3 TRBV7-8
CASSIGARDRGNPKETQYF TGTGCCAGTAGTATAGGAGCCCGGGACAGGGGGAATCCGAAGGAGACCCAGTACTTC TRBD1 . TRBJ2-5 TRBV19
CASSEWSGSGANVLTF TGTGCCAGCAGTGAATGGTCGGGCTCTGGGGCCAACGTCCTGACTTTC . . TRBJ2-6 TRBV2
CASSRSGTYEQYF TGTGCCAGCAGTCGGAGCGGGACCTACGAGCAGTACTTC TRBD2 . TRBJ2-7 TRBV12-3/TRBV12-4
CASSLAPQGVGTEAFF TGCGCCAGCAGCTTGGCCCCACAGGGCGTGGGGACTGAAGCTTTCTTT . . TRBJ1-1 TRBV5-1
CASSHREFNYGYTF TGTGCCAGCAGCCATCGGGAATTTAACTATGGCTACACCTTC . few TRBJ1-2 TRBV5-4
CASSLGGTSGTQETQYF TGCGCCAGCAGCTTGGGCGGGACTAGCGGGACCCAAGAGACCCAGTACTTC TRBD2 . TRBJ2-5 TRBV5-1
CASSLGSGPTYEQYF TGCGCCAGCAGCCTGGGTAGCGGTCCAACCTACGAGCAGTACTTC . . TRBJ2-7 TRBV5-1
CASSSTGVGAKNIQYF TGTGCCAGCAGCTCCACAGGAGTCGGGGCCAAAAACATTCAGTACTTC . . TRBJ2-4 TRBV5-5
CASSPQWNTEAFF TGTGCCAGCAGCCCACAGTGGAACACTGAAGCTTTCTTT . . TRBJ1-1 TRBV5-6
CAWSVSSNTEAFF TGTGCCTGGAGTGTAAGTAGTAACACTGAAGCTTTCTTT . . TRBJ1-1 TRBV30
CASSRTRTQGGYGYTF TGCGCCAGCAGCCGAACCCGAACCCAGGGTGGCTATGGCTACACCTTC . . TRBJ1-2 TRBV5-1
CASGPGQGLNTEAFF TGTGCTAGTGGTCCGGGACAGGGGTTAAATACTGAAGCTTTCTTT TRBD1 . TRBJ1-1 TRBV12-5
CASSQAGGNMNTEAFF TGTGCCAGCAGCCAAGCGGGGGGCAATATGAACACTGAAGCTTTCTTT . . TRBJ1-1 TRBV4-2
CASSLRRTSFYGYTF TGTGCCAGCAGCTTGAGAAGGACAAGCTTCTATGGCTACACCTTC . . TRBJ1-2 TRBV5-5
CASSPEQGFHTDTQYF TGTGCCAGCTCACCGGAACAGGGATTTCACACAGATACGCAGTATTTT . . TRBJ2-3 TRBV18
CASSSSGNSYNSPLHF TGTGCCAGTAGTTCTTCAGGGAACTCCTATAATTCACCCCTCCACTTT . . TRBJ1-6 TRBV19
CASRIQGSLANTEAFF TGTGCCAGCAGGATACAGGGAAGTTTAGCAAACACTGAAGCTTTCTTT . once TRBJ1-1 TRBV2
CASSIQAGGNTIYF TGTGCCAGTAGTATCCAGGCGGGAGGAAACACCATATATTTT . . TRBJ1-3 TRBV19
CASSPTEGSPWGYTF TGTGCCAGCTCACCTACAGAGGGTTCTCCTTGGGGCTACACCTTC . . TRBJ1-2 TRBV18
CASSLRTGGQDTQYF TGCGCCAGCAGCCTCCGGACAGGTGGTCAGGATACGCAGTATTTT TRBD1 . TRBJ2-3 TRBV4-1
CASSHDSGQVETNEKLFF TGTGCCAGCAGTCACGACTCGGGACAGGTTGAAACTAATGAAAAACTGTTTTTT TRBD1 . TRBJ1-4 TRBV28
CASTRTSETNEQFF TGTGCCAGCACCCGGACTAGCGAGACCAATGAGCAGTTCTTC TRBD2 . TRBJ2-1 TRBV2
CSVETGAGYTF TGCAGCGTTGAAACAGGGGCGGGCTACACCTTC TRBD1 . TRBJ1-2 TRBV29-1
CASSRGQILGGANVLTF TGTGCCAGCAGTCGTGGACAAATCTTGGGGGGGGCCAACGTCCTGACTTTC . . TRBJ2-6 TRBV6-6
CASSPGDRGNSPLHF TGTGCCAGCTCACCTGGGGACAGGGGGAATTCACCCCTCCACTTT TRBD1 once TRBJ1-6 TRBV18
CSVEGRTYEQYF TGCAGCGTTGAAGGGCGGACCTACGAGCAGTACTTC . . TRBJ2-7 TRBV29-1
CASSPHLGLAGPRPYEQYF TGTGCCAGCAGCCCCCACCTCGGACTAGCGGGTCCTAGGCCCTACGAGCAGTACTTC TRBD2 once TRBJ2-7 TRBV11-2
CASSPSETGVDGYTF TGTGCCAGCAGCCCATCGGAGACAGGGGTCGACGGCTACACCTTC TRBD1 . TRBJ1-2 TRBV7-6
CASSFRDNSPLHF TGTGCCAGCAGCTTTCGGGATAATTCACCCCTCCACTTT . . TRBJ1-6 TRBV11-1
CASSEWGGTEAFF TGTGCCAGCAGTGAATGGGGGGGCACTGAAGCTTTCTTT . . TRBJ1-1 TRBV6-1
CASRSGGGGIEQYF TGTGCCAGCAGGTCCGGGGGCGGGGGAATTGAGCAGTACTTC . . TRBJ2-7 TRBV2
CASSLSGQGNQPQHF TGTGCCAGCAGCTTATCCGGACAGGGCAATCAGCCCCAGCATTTT TRBD1 . TRBJ1-5 TRBV7-9
CASSSPTDNTEAFF TGTGCCAGCAGCTCACCGACAGACAACACTGAAGCTTTCTTT . . TRBJ1-1 TRBV5-6
CASSVHRDRRSGANVLTF TGTGCCAGCAGTGTACACCGGGACAGGAGGTCCGGGGCCAACGTCCTGACTTTC TRBD1 . TRBJ2-6 TRBV6-1
CASSSQLGQPNYGYTF TGTGCCAGCAGTTCCCAACTAGGACAGCCCAACTATGGCTACACCTTC . . TRBJ1-2 TRBV6-5
CASSQDILQGAQSYGYTF TGCGCCAGCAGCCAAGATATACTACAGGGGGCGCAAAGCTATGGCTACACCTTC TRBD1 few TRBJ1-2 TRBV4-1
CASSLAGGITEAFF TGTGCCAGCAGCTTGGCGGGGGGGATCACTGAAGCTTTCTTT . . TRBJ1-1 TRBV5-5
CATSDFGTEQYF TGTGCCACCAGTGATTTTGGGACAGAGCAGTACTTC . once TRBJ2-7 TRBV24-1
CASSLDSFNEKLFF TGTGCCAGCAGCTTGGACAGCTTTAATGAAAAACTGTTTTTT . . TRBJ1-4 TRBV7-9
CASSPRGGDGELFF TGTGCCAGCAGCCCGCGAGGGGGTGACGGGGAGCTGTTTTTT . once TRBJ2-2 TRBV11-3
CATSRDLTRSRVPYEQYF TGTGCCACCAGCAGAGACTTGACCCGTTCCAGGGTACCCTACGAGCAGTACTTC . . TRBJ2-7 TRBV15
CASTDRLWGSQYF TGTGCCAGTACCGACAGGCTTTGGGGGTCCCAGTACTTC . . TRBJ2-5 TRBV19
CASTGLTDTQYF TGTGCCAGTACTGGGCTGACAGATACGCAGTATTTT . . TRBJ2-3 TRBV19
CASRSPEWDSSYEQYF TGTGCCAGCAGATCTCCCGAGTGGGACTCTTCCTACGAGCAGTACTTC . . TRBJ2-7 TRBV6-4
CASSLGPGQVSYEQYF TGTGCCAGCAGCTTAGGACCGGGACAGGTGTCCTACGAGCAGTACTTC TRBD1 . TRBJ2-7 TRBV7-6
CASSNRGLADLLEQFF TGTGCCAGCAGCAACCGGGGACTAGCGGACCTGCTTGAGCAGTTCTTC TRBD2 . TRBJ2-1 TRBV11-2
CASSQFFTGRGTEAFF TGTGCCAGCAGCCAATTTTTTACAGGGAGGGGCACTGAAGCTTTCTTT . . TRBJ1-1 TRBV4-2
CASSISGALPPQHF TGTGCCAGTAGTATATCCGGTGCCTTACCGCCCCAGCATTTT . . TRBJ1-5 TRBV19
CASSVGLGVGTYEQYF TGTGCCAGCAGCGTGGGTTTAGGGGTGGGGACATACGAGCAGTACTTC . . TRBJ2-7 TRBV9
CASSLQGRRPEAFF TGTGCCAGCAGCCTACAGGGGCGGAGGCCTGAAGCTTTCTTT TRBD1 once TRBJ1-1 TRBV28
CASSRTSGGRADTQYF TGCGCCAGCAGCCGGACTAGCGGGGGACGAGCAGATACGCAGTATTTT TRBD2 . TRBJ2-3 TRBV5-1
CASRRPEAEAFF TGTGCCAGCCGCCGACCTGAGGCTGAAGCTTTCTTT . . TRBJ1-1 TRBV28
CASTQRGSYNEQFF TGTGCCAGCACCCAGCGGGGGAGCTACAATGAGCAGTTCTTC TRBD2 . TRBJ2-1 TRBV6-5